These 23 T cell receptor beta chains were sequenced from one sample in a study of blood T cell repertoires in COVID-19. Profiled with immunoSEQ multiplex PCR; TCRdb holds only in-frame clones, not every one. The table shows 15,000 to 20,000 clones, with roughly 90% occurring only once. Material: peripheral blood. These TCRs come from a human donor in a cohort sampled during active COVID-19.

This clone came up once. The sample contains more than one DNA sequence encoding this CDR3. The chain links TRBV4-1 to TRBJ1-1; weak D call: TRBD1 (5 bases). CDR1 is MGHRA and CDR2 is YSYEKL in the germline V gene. CDR3 length equals 15 residues. Trimming removed 3 bases from V and 0 bases from J, with 11 bases in between. CDR3 sequence (DNA): TGCGCCAGCAGCCAGTCGGGGGGAATGAACACTGAAGCTTTCTTT. It encodes CASSQSGGMNTEAFF.

This rearrangement joins TRBV11-2 to TRBJ2-3; D possibly corresponds to TRBD2 (6 bases). V lost 3 bases to trimming and J lost 1 base, with 11 bases between them. Germline V gene sequence: CDR1 SGHAT, CDR2 FQNNGV. There are 15 residues in the CDR3. CDR3 DNA: TGTGCCAGCAGCTTGAGGCGGGGCCGCACAGATACGCAGTATTTT. Its protein product is CASSLRRGRTDTQYF.

CDR3 region: CSASSEGAPLPNQPQHF. The CDR3 nucleotides read TGCAGTGCTAGTTCAGAAGGGGCACCGCTCCCAAATCAGCCCCAGCATTTT. The gene calls are TRBV20-1 and TRBJ1-5, with D possibly matching TRBD1 (5 bases). Trimming stripped 3 bases from V and 4 bases from J, with 22 bases between. The CDR3 sequence is 17 residues long. CDR1 and CDR2 (germline): DFQATT, SNEGSKA (reference sequence).

The rearrangement links TRBV6-6 to TRBJ1-5; 8 nucleotides line up with TRBD1. CDR1 MNHNY and CDR2 SVGAGI come from the germline V gene (reference sequence). The V and J ends lost 7 bases and 6 bases, in that order; junction bases with no gene match: 17. This CDR3 is built from 17 residues. The CDR3 loop reads CASNRDRSQLGGQPQHF. The CDR3 bases are TGTGCCAGCAATCGGGACAGGTCACAATTGGGTGGTCAGCCCCAGCATTTT.

The chain recombines TRBV7-2 with TRBJ2-7; D gene uncertain. This CDR3 has 15 amino acids. Trimming left V 4 bases short and J 3 bases short, with 16 bases between. In germline, CDR1 is SGHTA, CDR2 FQGNSA. The CDR3 loop is CASSSTAGWYYEQYF. The CDR3 DNA sequence: TGTGCCAGCAGCTCCACCGCCGGGTGGTACTACGAGCAGTACTTC. Supplemented by reference TRBV7-2 and TRBJ2-7, the full variable domain reads GAGVSQSPSNKVTEKGKDVELRCDPISGHTALYWYRQSLGQGLEFLIYFQGNSAPDKSGLPSDRFSAERTGGSVSTLTIQRTQQEDSAVYLCASSSTAGWYYEQYFGPGTRLTVT.

A single count supports this clone. The chain has TRBV12-5 and TRBJ1-1, with no clear D. Germline V lookup: CDR1 LGHNT, CDR2 FRNRAP. V gave up 5 bases and J gave up 2 bases, with 9 bases separating them. This CDR3 is built from 13 residues. The CDR3 DNA is TGTGCTAGTGGTCCGAGGAGTAACACTGAAGCTTTCTTT. It codes for CASGPRSNTEAFF.

CDR3 sequence reads: CASSLGAGVYNEQFF. The DNA for the CDR3 is TGTGCCAGCAGCTTAGGAGCGGGGGTATACAATGAGCAGTTCTTC. This chain connects TRBV11-2 to TRBJ2-1; 8 nucleotides agree with TRBD2. This CDR3 has 15 residues. The germline V gene encodes CDR1 SGHAT and CDR2 FQNNGV. With V trimmed by 1 base and J by 4 bases, 3 bases remained unmatched. Full variable domain (missing parts from reference TRBV11-2 and TRBJ2-1): EAGVAQSPRYKIIEKRQSVAFWCNPISGHATLYWYQQILGQGPKLLIQFQNNGVVDDSQLPKDRFSAERLKGVDSTLKIQPAKLEDSAVYLCASSLGAGVYNEQFFGPGTRLTVL.

V and J are TRBV18 and TRBJ1-2, with 9 bases identical to TRBD1. J gave up 7 bases and V 0 bases, and 6 bases lay outside the gene matches. The CDR3 runs to 15 residues. Germline loops: CDR1 KGHSH, CDR2 LQKENI. CDR3: CASSPPDRGLSGYTF. For the CDR3, the DNA is TGTGCCAGCTCACCACCGGACAGGGGATTAAGTGGCTACACCTTC.

The chain employs TRBV6-5 and TRBJ1-6; a possible D gene is TRBD1 (5 bases). CDR3 length: 14 residues. The V and J ends lost 2 bases and 7 bases respectively, with 9 bases between them. Germline CDR1 reads MNHEY; CDR2 reads SVGAGI. The CDR3 coding sequence is TGTGCCAGCAGTTACCAGGGTTTCAATTCACCCCTCCACTTT. Protein sequence: CASSYQGFNSPLHF.

The chain employs TRBV27 and TRBJ1-4; perhaps TRBD1 as D (6 bases). V lost 7 bases and J lost 6, with 21 bases in between. There are 16 residues in the CDR3. Germline CDR1 and CDR2: MNHEY and SMNVEV (reference sequence). This CDR3 reads CASTWILRGRDEKLFF. Here the CDR3 DNA reads TGTGCCAGCACCTGGATATTGCGGGGGCGGGATGAAAAACTGTTTTTT.

The J gene is TRBJ2-5, the V gene TRBV6-1; a possible D gene is TRBD2 (6 bases). This CDR3 region has 16 residues. The V end was cut by 4 bases, the J end by 1 base, with 16 bases between. Germline V CDR1 and CDR2: MNHNS, SASEGT. Here the CDR3 DNA reads TGTGCCAGCAGTGCCCTTGCGGGGCACCTCCAAGAGACCCAGTACTTC. It is translated as CASSALAGHLQETQYF.

The chain is built from TRBV5-4 and TRBJ2-5; 9 bases match TRBD2. Germline assignment: CDR1 SGHNT and CDR2 YYREEE (reference sequence). The length of the CDR3 is 13 residues. V lost 6 bases and J lost 3; bases outside the gene matches: 3. The CDR3, as DNA: TGTGCCAGCACTAGCGGGGATAAAGAGACCCAGTACTTC. Protein product: CASTSGDKETQYF.

The J gene is TRBJ2-2, the V gene TRBV5-1, with D maybe TRBD1 (6 bases). Trimming took off 4 bases at V and 2 bases at J, with 15 bases between the two ends. Germline assignment: CDR1 SGHRS and CDR2 YFSETQ. The CDR3 covers 16 residues. The DNA of the CDR3 is TGCGCCAGCAGCCCACCAAGGGACATAAACACCGGGGAGCTGTTTTTT. Translation gives CASSPPRDINTGELFF.

This clone was picked up one time. The chain employs TRBV9 and TRBJ2-1, with D perhaps matching TRBD2 (5 bases). Germline V gene lookup returns CDR1 SGDLS and CDR2 YYNGEE. The CDR3 contains 12 residues. V was cut by 3 bases and J by 6 bases, with 7 bases left in between. The CDR3 sequence: CASSEGGNEQFF. The DNA for the CDR3 is TGTGCCAGCAGCGAAGGAGGCAATGAGCAGTTCTTC.

V and J are TRBV10-3 and TRBJ1-2; D is unclear. The CDR3 contains 13 residues. Germline-derived CDR1 and CDR2 are ENHRY and SYGVKD. Trimming took 7 bases from V and 4 from J, leaving 13 bases between them. CDR3 amino acids: CAINPGSFYGYTF. In DNA, the CDR3 is TGTGCCATCAATCCAGGATCTTTCTATGGCTACACCTTC.

The chain employs TRBV5-4 and TRBJ1-6; D is undetermined. Germline V gives CDR1 SGHNT, CDR2 YYREEE (reference sequence). V lost 2 bases to trimming and J lost 8 bases, with 8 bases between them. The CDR3 contains 13 residues. The CDR3 reads CASSFWADSPLHF. The CDR3 DNA reads TGTGCCAGCAGCTTCTGGGCTGATTCACCCCTCCACTTT.

The rearrangement joins TRBV6-5 to TRBJ1-5; 9 nucleotides match TRBD1. CDR3 length equals 13 residues. Germline V gene lookup returns CDR1 MNHEY and CDR2 SVGAGI. The trim removed 8 bases at V and 5 bases at J, leaving 4 bases unmatched. The CDR3 DNA reads TGTGCCAGCGGGGGACAGGGATATCAGCCCCAGCATTTT. Protein product: CASGGQGYQPQHF.

V is TRBV7-3 and J is TRBJ2-1; 7 nucleotides line up with TRBD2. The germline V gene has CDR1 SGHTA and CDR2 FQGTGA. This CDR3 has 14 residues. With 3 bases clipped from V and 8 bases from J, the junction kept 7 bases outside the gene matches. The CDR3 DNA sequence: TGTGCCAGCAGCTTGTCGAGCGGGGCCTATGAGCAGTTCTTC. Its protein product is CASSLSSGAYEQFF.

The rearrangement uses TRBV7-9 and TRBJ2-1, with 11 bases that match TRBD2. The trim removed 2 bases at V and 7 bases at J, leaving 16 bases unmatched. The CDR3 consists of 19 residues. Germline-derived CDR1 and CDR2 are SEHNR and FQNEAQ (reference sequence). The chain's CDR3 is CASSLPPGGSGGAFNEQFF. The DNA for the CDR3 is TGTGCCAGCAGCTTACCTCCCGGGGGTAGCGGGGGGGCCTTTAATGAGCAGTTCTTC.

V is TRBV5-1 and J is TRBJ1-2, with D perhaps TRBD1 (5 bases). The CDR3 consists of 13 residues. Germline CDR1 reads SGHRS; CDR2 reads YFSETQ. Trimming cost V 6 bases and J 2 bases, with 11 bases left between them. CDR3 sequence reads: CASKGETNYGYTF. The DNA for the CDR3 is TGCGCCAGCAAAGGGGAAACCAACTATGGCTACACCTTC.

This rearrangement joins TRBV7-9 to TRBJ1-2; a weak D match, TRBD1 (5 bases). The V end was cut by 4 bases, the J end by 6 bases, with 24 bases between. Germline V lookup: CDR1 SEHNR, CDR2 FQNEAQ (reference sequence). The CDR3 covers 17 residues. The CDR3 protein is CASSSPGLLVGPHGYTF. CDR3 DNA sequence: TGTGCCAGCAGCTCACCGGGACTCCTCGTGGGACCCCATGGCTACACCTTC.

V usage is TRBV5-1 and J usage is TRBJ2-5, with 10 bases identical to TRBD2. Trimming took 4 bases from V and 5 from J; bases not matched to a gene: 11. The CDR3 has 16 residues. The germline V gene has CDR1 SGHRS and CDR2 YFSETQ. The CDR3 nucleotides are TGCGCCAGCAGCGCCTCGCAGCGGGGGGGCCAGGAGACCCAGTACTTC. Translated, it gives CASSASQRGGQETQYF.

CDR3 DNA sequence: TGTGCCAGCCACGCGCGGGGGGGACGTTACAATGAGCAGTTCTTC. As protein: CASHARGGRYNEQFF. The gene calls are TRBV7-9 and TRBJ2-1; 9 nucleotides match TRBD2. V dropped 8 bases and J dropped 4; count of bases not matched to a gene: 9. CDR3 length: 15 residues. Looked up from germline, CDR1 is SEHNR and CDR2 is FQNEAQ (reference sequence). Looking up the rest from reference TRBV7-9 and TRBJ2-1 gives the full variable domain: DTGVSQNPRHKITKRGQNVTFRCDPISEHNRLYWYRQTLGQGPEFLTYFQNEAQLEKSRLLSDRFSAERPKGSFSTLEIQRTEQGDSAMYLCASHARGGRYNEQFFGPGTRLTVL.